Given below is one T cell receptor beta chain in context. Its antigen is unknown. No base quality information exists; no much larger clone differs at one position. The junction shows trimming of 3 bases on V and 2 bases on J, plus 7 bases between the germline ends. Based on the germline V gene, the CDR1 and CDR2 sequences are SGHTA and FQGNSA. Including cysteine and phenylalanine, the CDR3 has 13 amino acids. The retained sequence is limited to the CDR3, 39 bases, with the frame set at the first base. In total, more than 500 healthy bone marrow donors made up the cohort. At the time of sampling, all cohort members were nominally healthy, though unrecorded immune exposures were likely present. The donor was CMV seronegative and was included in the group of around 320 seronegative cohort members. A peripheral blood sample was collected from each donor, and TCR beta sequencing was performed on peripheral blood mononuclear cells. The Qiagen DNeasy Blood Extraction Kit was used to extract genomic DNA from the blood cell samples.

Library preparation was by the immunoSEQ multiplex PCR assay. For the multiplex PCR, a mixture combining 60 forward primers for TCR Vbeta segments and 13 reverse primers for TCR Jbeta segments was used. A multiplex PCR assay on genomic DNA amplified the CDR3 region of rearranged TCR beta genes. Amplified TCR beta libraries were sequenced as 87-base-pair reads on the Illumina HiSeq System. The authors' analysis ran thus. Across the 670 or so repertoires, a later analysis counted tens of millions of unique TCR beta chains, roughly 11 million of which were shared by at least two donors. A nearest-neighbor algorithm error-corrected the raw reads and collapsed the reads into unique sequences, merging closely related sequences to remove PCR and sequencing errors. V, D and J gene segments were assigned by aligning CDR3 sequences to IMGT reference sequences. For a sequence to be retained, a match of at least six nucleotides was required to both a V gene segment and a J gene segment. A rearrangement was called productive if the CDR3 had no stop codons and remained in frame with V and J, and every other rearrangement was called non-productive. CDR3 was defined according to IMGT convention as the region running from the second conserved V-encoded cysteine to the conserved J-encoded phenylalanine. The earlier analysis of about 610 of the donors excluded sequences that lacked an unambiguous match to a single V gene segment. An earlier analysis of some 610 of the donors called V segments functional above 56.7% productive rearrangements and segregating when the between-donor standard deviation exceeded 5%. A statistical classification framework was built to diagnose cytomegalovirus status from the catalog of TCR beta chain sequences. In a later analysis, V and J genes were assigned by comparing TCR nucleotide sequences against IMGT/GENE-DB human TR gene sequences. The TCRdist pipeline was used in a later analysis to assign CDR3 sequences and most-parsimonious VDJ recombination scenarios. In a later analysis, every TCR beta chain was defined by the combination of its CDR3 amino acid sequence and its V-gene family, and reads without a unique V-gene family were dropped. To address suspected cross-contamination and a sequencing artifact, a later analysis removed around 590 highly shared, low-generation-probability nucleotide sequences. In a later analysis, a clonal expansion index was calculated for each public chain from normalized within-repertoire ranks of inferred template counts. In a later analysis, generation probabilities were computed using a VDJ recombination model fitted to out-of-frame rearrangements, and the results were checked against IGoR. In a later analysis, TCR-TCR, TCR-HLA and TCR-CMV co-occurrence was scored with hypergeometric tests, and a repertoire-size bias correction was applied to TCR pairs. False discovery rates were estimated in a later analysis by permuting HLA or CMV assignments 20 times. In a later analysis, co-occurring TCRs were grouped with DBSCAN, and TCRdist sequence similarity was added when clustering was performed within HLA-allele-positive subsets. Repertoires with fewer than 30,000 or more than 120,000 public chains, plus five repertoires with anomalous nucleotide sharing, were excluded from co-occurrence clustering. The clones in this table, taken by TCRdb from immuneACCESS, are in-frame only. Not every clone is retained; where verified, under half of the shortfall comes from an unresolved V gene, and the cause of the rest is unknown. The V and J calls and clone size were taken over from that table, and D and trimming were inferred from the DNA. The sample records 200,000 to 250,000 clones, roughly 89% of which are singletons. Jointly, the top ten make up around 1% of the sample.

These data originate in a study of cytomegalovirus exposure and HLA in healthy donors (dated by TCRdb to about 2017). Notes on the research overall: According to an earlier analysis of a few hundred of the donors, about 179 million T cells yielded 117 million unique TCR beta sequences and about 300 Gb of sequence data. An early release covering around 630 HLA-typed donors comprised about 320 gigabases of sequencing data and 85 million to 100 million unique TCR sequences. Of the roughly 420 genotyped donors, roughly 76% were placed in the genetic ancestry cluster associated with self-reported Caucasian donors. The study was designed to test whether signatures of past pathogen exposure could be identified by cataloging public T cell receptors. The study used immunosequencing to profile the T cell repertoires of approximately 650 subjects and linked those repertoires to cytomegalovirus serostatus. In addition to the first cohort of approximately 670 subjects, a separate validation cohort of 100 to 150 different subjects was used. The study combined high-throughput TCR immunosequencing, statistical association of individual TCRs with disease status, and machine learning to predict cytomegalovirus infection status. A later analysis re-examined previously published TCR beta repertoires from about 700 donors and added high-resolution HLA genotyping to investigate patterns of TCR occurrence. Rather than drawing on any new phenotypic data, the later analysis identified candidate immune exposures from TCR beta sequences and the way those sequences occurred across donors. In an earlier analysis of several hundred of the donors, high-throughput TCR beta sequencing was used to judge whether each TCR beta V gene segment behaved as functional or pseudogenic. Donor age, sex, ethnicity and CMV serostatus were compiled together with the repertoire data. A later genetic analysis used genome-wide SNP genotypes for about three fifths of the 666 donors, treating that subset as a discovery cohort. Every repertoire in the discovery cohort had been generated on one and the same sequencing platform. HLA typing included class I and class II loci at four-digit resolution. The number of donors typed differed by locus, with about 620-630 for A, B, C, DRB1 and DQB1, more than 500 for DQA1, about 610 for DPA1, and 400 to 490 for DPB1. Roughly five DR-DQ haplotypes were handled as single units for association and clustering because linkage in the cohort was strong. Among about 390 genotyped donors of the cohort, an average of approximately 240,000 unique TCR beta nucleotide sequences were sequenced per donor, about a sixth of them non-productive.

Beyond this particular receptor, the publication reports: Compared with equally common non-associated chains, HLA-associated TCR beta chains in a later analysis were more clonally expanded and had lower generation probabilities. The classifier was reported to diagnose cytomegalovirus status with high specificity and sensitivity in both the original and validation cohorts. According to a later analysis, parvovirus B19, influenza, CMV and Epstein-Barr virus appeared linked to several top co-occurrence clusters. It was suggested by the authors that the approach could potentially be generalized to other disease states and immunological phenotypes. The only immune exposure information available for the cohort was CMV serostatus. Roughly uniform sequencing depth across donors was assumed in presence/absence analyses, although this assumption may not hold. A further reported finding was that TCR beta sequences accurately predicted the HLA-A and HLA-B alleles for most subjects in the first cohort. Across donors, most TCR sequences were observed very rarely, whereas some public TCRs were present in many individuals. Strong co-occurrence of HLA alleles, especially DR and DQ, made assigning TCR associations to individual alleles difficult. Because some donors lacked HLA typing at each locus, the association tests relied only on the typed subset. Most CMV-associated TCR beta chains appeared to be HLA-restricted in a later analysis, and the HLA associations seemed to be driven largely by CMV exposure. Compared with the roughly 700-donor mean, donors in an Asian-associated ancestry cluster had fewer N-insertions in productive TCRs, according to a later genetic analysis. Broadly in line with IMGT annotations, most TCR beta V segments showed up in productive rearrangements about 90% or about 30% of the time in an earlier analysis of about 500 of the donors. The study gave a list of about 160 TCR beta chains associated with cytomegalovirus. Correlated functional status among segregating V segments might reflect linkage disequilibrium, but an unknown experimental factor could not be ruled out. Over 15 rarely observed V segments, including chromosome 9 orphons, were excluded from the earlier analysis of about 600 of the donors because counts were too low. Some IMGT-functional V segments, including TRBV6-2 and TRBV6-3, could not be told apart with the 87-base-pair reads, so those segments were excluded. In a later analysis, TCR association rates were found to vary across HLA loci, with the most associated TCRs seen for DRB1 alleles and the fewest for HLA-C alleles. A later genetic analysis associated a missense DCLRE1C variant with V-gene and J-gene trimming of TCR beta chains, and an independent cohort replicated the association. This cohort had only TCR beta chains sequenced, and the lack of alpha or paired-chain data limited which features could be detected. A few of the identified cytomegalovirus-associated TCR beta chains were confirmed in vitro to be specific for cytomegalovirus antigens. The sequencing pipeline was judged likely to have produced a cluster of highly shared sequence variants as a technical artifact. Specific HLA alleles were associated with around 18,000 TCR beta sequences at a false discovery rate of 0.05 in a later analysis.

This chain is built from TRBV7-2 and TRBJ2-5; a tentative D call is TRBD2 (5 bases match). Source material: PBMCs. This receptor was obtained from a woman younger than 35 in good health and CMV-seronegative. The DNA is as follows: TGTGCCAGCAGCTTCCAGCGGCAAGAGACCCAGTACTTC. Its protein reads: CASSFQRQETQYF.